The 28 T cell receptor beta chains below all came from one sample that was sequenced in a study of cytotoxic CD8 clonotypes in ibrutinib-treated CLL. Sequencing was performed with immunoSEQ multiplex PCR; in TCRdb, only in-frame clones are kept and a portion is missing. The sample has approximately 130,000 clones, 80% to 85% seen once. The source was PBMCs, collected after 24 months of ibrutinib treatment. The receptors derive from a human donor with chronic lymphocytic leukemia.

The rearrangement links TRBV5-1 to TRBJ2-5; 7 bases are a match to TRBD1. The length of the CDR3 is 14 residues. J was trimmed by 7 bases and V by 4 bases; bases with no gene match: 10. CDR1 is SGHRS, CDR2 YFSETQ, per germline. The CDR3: CASSPRQGPGTQYF. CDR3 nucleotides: TGCGCCAGCAGCCCCCGACAGGGCCCCGGGACCCAGTACTTC.

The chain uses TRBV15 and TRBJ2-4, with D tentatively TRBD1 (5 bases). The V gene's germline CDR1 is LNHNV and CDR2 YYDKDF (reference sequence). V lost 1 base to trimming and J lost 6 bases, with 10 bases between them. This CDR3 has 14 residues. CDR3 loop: CATSRGGPGNIQYF. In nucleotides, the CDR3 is TGTGCCACCAGCAGAGGGGGCCCGGGAAACATTCAGTACTTC.

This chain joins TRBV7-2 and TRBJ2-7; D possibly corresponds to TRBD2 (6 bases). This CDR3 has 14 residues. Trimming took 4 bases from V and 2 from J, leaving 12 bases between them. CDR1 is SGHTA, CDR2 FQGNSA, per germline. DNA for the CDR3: TGTGCCAGCAGCTACGGGACTCTTCCCTACGAGCAGTACTTC. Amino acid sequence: CASSYGTLPYEQYF.

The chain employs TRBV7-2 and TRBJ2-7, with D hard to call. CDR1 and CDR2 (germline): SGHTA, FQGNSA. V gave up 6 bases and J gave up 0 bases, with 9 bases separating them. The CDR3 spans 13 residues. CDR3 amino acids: CASRVGNSYEQYF. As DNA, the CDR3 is TGTGCCAGCAGGGTGGGCAACTCCTACGAGCAGTACTTC.

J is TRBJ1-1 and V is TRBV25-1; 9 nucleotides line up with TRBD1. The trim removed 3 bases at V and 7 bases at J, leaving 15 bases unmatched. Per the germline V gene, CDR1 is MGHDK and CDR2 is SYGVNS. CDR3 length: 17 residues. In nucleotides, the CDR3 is TGTGCCAGCAGTGAGGGTTTGGGACAGGGCTTGGTCCGTGAAGCTTTCTTT. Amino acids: CASSEGLGQGLVREAFF.

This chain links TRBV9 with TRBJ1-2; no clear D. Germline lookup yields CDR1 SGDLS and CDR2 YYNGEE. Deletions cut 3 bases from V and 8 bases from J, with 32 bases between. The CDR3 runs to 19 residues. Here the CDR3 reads CASSAFPGGRTAITGGYTF. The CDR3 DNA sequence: TGTGCCAGCAGCGCCTTCCCCGGCGGCAGAACTGCAATTACCGGGGGCTACACCTTC.

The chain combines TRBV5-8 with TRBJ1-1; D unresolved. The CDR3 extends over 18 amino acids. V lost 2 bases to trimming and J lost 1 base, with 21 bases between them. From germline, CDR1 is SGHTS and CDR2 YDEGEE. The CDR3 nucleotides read TGTGCCAGCAGCTTCGGGATACCCACCCTCGAGGGGAACACTGAAGCTTTCTTT. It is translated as CASSFGIPTLEGNTEAFF.

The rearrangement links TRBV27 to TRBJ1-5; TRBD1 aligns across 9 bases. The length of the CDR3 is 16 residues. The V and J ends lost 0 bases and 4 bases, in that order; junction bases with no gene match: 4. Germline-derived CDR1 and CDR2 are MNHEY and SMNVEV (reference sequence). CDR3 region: CASSLSGQGKNQPQHF. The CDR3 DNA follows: TGTGCCAGCAGTTTATCAGGACAGGGGAAAAATCAGCCCCAGCATTTT.

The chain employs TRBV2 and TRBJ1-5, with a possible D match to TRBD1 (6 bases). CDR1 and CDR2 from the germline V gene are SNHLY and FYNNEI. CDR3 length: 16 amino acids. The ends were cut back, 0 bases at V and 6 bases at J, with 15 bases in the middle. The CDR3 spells CASSEAAAGVGQPQHF. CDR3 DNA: TGTGCCAGCAGTGAAGCTGCGGCAGGGGTTGGTCAGCCCCAGCATTTT. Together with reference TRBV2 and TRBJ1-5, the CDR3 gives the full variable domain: EPEVTQTPSHQVTQMGQEVILRCVPISNHLYFYWYRQILGQKVEFLVSFYNNEISEKSEIFDDQFSVERPDGSNFTLKIRSTKLEDSAMYFCASSEAAAGVGQPQHFGDGTRLSIL.

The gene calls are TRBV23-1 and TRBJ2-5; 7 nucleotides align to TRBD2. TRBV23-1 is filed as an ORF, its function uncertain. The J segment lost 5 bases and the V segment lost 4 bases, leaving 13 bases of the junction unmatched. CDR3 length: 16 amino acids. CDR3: CASSPPRQGGRETQYF. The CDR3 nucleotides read TGCGCCAGCAGTCCTCCCAGGCAGGGAGGGCGGGAGACCCAGTACTTC.

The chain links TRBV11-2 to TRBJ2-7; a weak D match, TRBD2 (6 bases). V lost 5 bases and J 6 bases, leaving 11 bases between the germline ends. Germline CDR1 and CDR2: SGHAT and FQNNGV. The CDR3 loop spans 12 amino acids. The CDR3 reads CASSRRRGEQYF. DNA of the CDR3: TGTGCCAGCAGCCGACGGCGGGGCGAGCAGTACTTC.

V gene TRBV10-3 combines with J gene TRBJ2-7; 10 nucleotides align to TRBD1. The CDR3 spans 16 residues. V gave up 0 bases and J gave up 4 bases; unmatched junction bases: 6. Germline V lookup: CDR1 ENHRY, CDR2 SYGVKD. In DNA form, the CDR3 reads TGTGCCATCAGTGAGTCGATCGGGACAGGGGAATACGAGCAGTACTTC. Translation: CAISESIGTGEYEQYF.

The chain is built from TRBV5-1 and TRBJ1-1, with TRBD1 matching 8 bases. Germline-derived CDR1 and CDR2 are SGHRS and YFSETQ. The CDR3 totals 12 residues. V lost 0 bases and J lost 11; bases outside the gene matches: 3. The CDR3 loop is CASSLARDRAFF. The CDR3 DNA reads TGCGCCAGCAGCTTGGCCCGGGACAGGGCTTTCTTT. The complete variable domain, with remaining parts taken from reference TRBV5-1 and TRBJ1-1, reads KAGVTQTPRYLIKTRGQQVTLSCSPISGHRSVSWYQQTPGQGLQFLFEYFSETQRNKGNFPGRFSGRQFSNSRSEMNVSTLELGDSALYLCASSLARDRAFFGQGTRLTVV.

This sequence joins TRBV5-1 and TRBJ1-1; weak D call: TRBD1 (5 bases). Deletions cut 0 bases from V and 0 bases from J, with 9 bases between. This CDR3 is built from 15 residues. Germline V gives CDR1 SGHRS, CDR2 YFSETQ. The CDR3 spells CASSLAGGMNTEAFF. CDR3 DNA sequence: TGCGCCAGCAGCTTGGCCGGGGGGATGAACACTGAAGCTTTCTTT.

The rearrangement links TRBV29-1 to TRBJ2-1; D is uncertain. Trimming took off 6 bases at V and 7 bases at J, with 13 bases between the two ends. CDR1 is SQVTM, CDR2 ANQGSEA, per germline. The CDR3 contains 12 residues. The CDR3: CSVFRIANEQFF. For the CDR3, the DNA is TGCAGCGTCTTTCGGATCGCGAATGAGCAGTTCTTC.

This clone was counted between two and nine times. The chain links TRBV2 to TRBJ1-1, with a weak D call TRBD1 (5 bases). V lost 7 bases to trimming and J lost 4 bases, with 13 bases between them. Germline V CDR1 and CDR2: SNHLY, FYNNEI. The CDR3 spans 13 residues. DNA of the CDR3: TGTGCCAGCATCCTGGAAGGGACCACTGAAGCTTTCTTT. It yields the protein CASILEGTTEAFF. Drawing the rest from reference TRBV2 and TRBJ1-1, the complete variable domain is EPEVTQTPSHQVTQMGQEVILRCVPISNHLYFYWYRQILGQKVEFLVSFYNNEISEKSEIFDDQFSVERPDGSNFTLKIRSTKLEDSAMYFCASILEGTTEAFFGQGTRLTVV.

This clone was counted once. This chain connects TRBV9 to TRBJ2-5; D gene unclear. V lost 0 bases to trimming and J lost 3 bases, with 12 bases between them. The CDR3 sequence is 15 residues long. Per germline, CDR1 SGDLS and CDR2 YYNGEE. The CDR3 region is CASSVDQLGKETQYF. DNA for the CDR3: TGTGCCAGCAGCGTAGATCAGTTGGGAAAAGAGACCCAGTACTTC.

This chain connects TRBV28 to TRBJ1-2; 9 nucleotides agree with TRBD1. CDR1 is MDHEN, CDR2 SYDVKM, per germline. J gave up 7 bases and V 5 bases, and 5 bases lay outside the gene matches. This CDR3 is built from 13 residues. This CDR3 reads CASSQTGGFGYTF. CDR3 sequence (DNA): TGTGCCAGCAGTCAAACAGGGGGCTTTGGCTACACCTTC.

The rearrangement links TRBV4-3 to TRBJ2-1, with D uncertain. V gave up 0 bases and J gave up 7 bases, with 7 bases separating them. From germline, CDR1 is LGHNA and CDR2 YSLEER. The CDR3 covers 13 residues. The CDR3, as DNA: TGCGCCAGCAGCCAAGAAGGGTGGAATGAGCAGTTCTTC. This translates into CASSQEGWNEQFF.

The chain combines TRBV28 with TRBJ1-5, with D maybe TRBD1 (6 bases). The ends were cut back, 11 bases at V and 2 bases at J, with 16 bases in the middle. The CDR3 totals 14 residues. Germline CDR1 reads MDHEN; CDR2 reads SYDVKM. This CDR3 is CALDVAGGNQPQHF. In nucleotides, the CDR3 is TGTGCCCTGGACGTGGCAGGGGGCAATCAGCCCCAGCATTTT.

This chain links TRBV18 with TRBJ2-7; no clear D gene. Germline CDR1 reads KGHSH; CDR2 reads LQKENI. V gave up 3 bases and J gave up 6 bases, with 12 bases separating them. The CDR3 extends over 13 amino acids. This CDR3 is CASSPFRVGEQYF. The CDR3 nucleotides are TGTGCCAGCTCACCCTTTCGGGTGGGCGAGCAGTACTTC.

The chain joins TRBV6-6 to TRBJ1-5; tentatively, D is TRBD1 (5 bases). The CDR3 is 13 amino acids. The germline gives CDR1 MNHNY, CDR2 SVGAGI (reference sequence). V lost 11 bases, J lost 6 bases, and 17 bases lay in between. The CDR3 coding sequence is TGTGCCGTCTCGGGGGGTCTAGGTCAGCCCCAGCATTTT. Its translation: CAVSGGLGQPQHF.

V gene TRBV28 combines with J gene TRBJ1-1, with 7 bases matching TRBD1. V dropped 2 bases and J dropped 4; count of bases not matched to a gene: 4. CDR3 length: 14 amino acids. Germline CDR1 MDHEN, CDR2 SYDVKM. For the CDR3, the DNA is TGTGCCAGCAGTTTAACAGGGGCGATCACTGAAGCTTTCTTT. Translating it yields CASSLTGAITEAFF.

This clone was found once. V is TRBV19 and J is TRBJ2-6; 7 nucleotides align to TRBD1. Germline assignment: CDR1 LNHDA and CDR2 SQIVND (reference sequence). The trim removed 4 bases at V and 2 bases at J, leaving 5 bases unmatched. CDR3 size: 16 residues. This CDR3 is CASSRQTGTGANVLTF. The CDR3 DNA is TGTGCCAGTAGTAGGCAGACAGGGACTGGGGCCAACGTCCTGACTTTC.

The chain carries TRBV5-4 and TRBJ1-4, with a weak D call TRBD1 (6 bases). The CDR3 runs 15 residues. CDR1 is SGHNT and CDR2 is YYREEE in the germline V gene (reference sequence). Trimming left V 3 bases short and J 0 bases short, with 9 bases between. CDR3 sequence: CASSSGGPTNEKLFF. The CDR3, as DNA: TGTGCCAGCAGCTCGGGGGGCCCAACTAATGAAAAACTGTTTTTT.

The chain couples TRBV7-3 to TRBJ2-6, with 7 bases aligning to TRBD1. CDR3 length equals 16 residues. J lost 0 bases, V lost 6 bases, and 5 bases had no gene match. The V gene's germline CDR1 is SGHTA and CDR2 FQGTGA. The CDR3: CASSRGQSSGANVLTF. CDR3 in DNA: TGTGCCAGCAGTCGGGGACAGAGCTCTGGGGCCAACGTCCTGACTTTC.

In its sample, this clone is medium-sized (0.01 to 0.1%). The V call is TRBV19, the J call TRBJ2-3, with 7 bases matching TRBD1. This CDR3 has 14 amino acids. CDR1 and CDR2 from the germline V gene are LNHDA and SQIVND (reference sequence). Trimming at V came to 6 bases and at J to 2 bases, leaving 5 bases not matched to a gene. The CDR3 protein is CASRLGQNTDTQYF. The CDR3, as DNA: TGTGCCAGTAGGTTGGGACAGAACACAGATACGCAGTATTTT.

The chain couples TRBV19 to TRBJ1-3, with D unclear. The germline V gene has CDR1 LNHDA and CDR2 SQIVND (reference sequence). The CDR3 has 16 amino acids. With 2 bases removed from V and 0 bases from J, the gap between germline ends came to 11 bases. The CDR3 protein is CASSISTHRSGNTIYF. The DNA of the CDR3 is TGTGCCAGTAGTATAAGCACTCACCGCTCTGGAAACACCATATATTTT.